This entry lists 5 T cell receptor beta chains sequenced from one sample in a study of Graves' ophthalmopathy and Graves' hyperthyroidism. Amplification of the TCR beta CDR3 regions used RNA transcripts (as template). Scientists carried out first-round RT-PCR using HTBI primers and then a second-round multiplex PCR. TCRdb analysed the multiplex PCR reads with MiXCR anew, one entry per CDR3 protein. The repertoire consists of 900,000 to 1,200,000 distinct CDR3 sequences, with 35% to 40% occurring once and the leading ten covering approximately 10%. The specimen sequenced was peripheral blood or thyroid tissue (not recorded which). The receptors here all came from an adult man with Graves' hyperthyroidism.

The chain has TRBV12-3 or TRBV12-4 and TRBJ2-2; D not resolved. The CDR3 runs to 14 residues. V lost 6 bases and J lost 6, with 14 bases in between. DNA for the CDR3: TGTGCCAGCAGCTCCACACCCACAGCCGGGGAGCTGTTTTTT. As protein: CASSSTPTAGELFF.

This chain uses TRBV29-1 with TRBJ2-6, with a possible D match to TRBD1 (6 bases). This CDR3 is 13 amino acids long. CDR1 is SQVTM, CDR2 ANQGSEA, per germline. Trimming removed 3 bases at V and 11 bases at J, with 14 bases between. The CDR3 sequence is CSVEGAGADVLTF. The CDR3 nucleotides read TGCAGCGTTGAGGGGGCAGGGGCTGACGTCCTGACTTTC.

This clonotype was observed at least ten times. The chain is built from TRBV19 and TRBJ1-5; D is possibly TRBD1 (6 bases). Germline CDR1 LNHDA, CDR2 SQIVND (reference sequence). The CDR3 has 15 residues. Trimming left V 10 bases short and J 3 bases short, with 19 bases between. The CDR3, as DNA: TGTGCCACTAATCTTGACAGGAATCCCAATCAGCCCCAGCATTTT. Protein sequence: CATNLDRNPNQPQHF. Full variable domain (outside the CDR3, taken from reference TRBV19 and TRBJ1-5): DGGITQSPKYLFRKEGQNVTLSCEQNLNHDAMYWYRQDPGQGLRLIYYSQIVNDFQKGDIAEGYSVSREKKESFPLTVTSAQKNPTAFYLCATNLDRNPNQPQHFGDGTRLSIL.

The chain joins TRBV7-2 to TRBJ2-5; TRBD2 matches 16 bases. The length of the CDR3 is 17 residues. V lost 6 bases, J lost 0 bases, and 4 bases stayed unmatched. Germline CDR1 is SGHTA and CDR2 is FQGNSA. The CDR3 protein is CASRTGLAGGYQETQYF. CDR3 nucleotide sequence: TGTGCCAGCAGGACGGGACTAGCGGGGGGGTACCAAGAGACCCAGTACTTC.

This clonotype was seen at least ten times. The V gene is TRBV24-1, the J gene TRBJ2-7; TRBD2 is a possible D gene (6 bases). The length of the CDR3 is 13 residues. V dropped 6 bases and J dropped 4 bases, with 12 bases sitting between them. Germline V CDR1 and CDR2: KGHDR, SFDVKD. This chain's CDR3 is CATSPGRGYEQYF. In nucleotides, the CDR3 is TGTGCCACCAGTCCCGGGAGAGGATACGAGCAGTACTTC.